The 10 T cell receptor beta chains in this list originate from one sample, sequenced in a study of T cell responses to AZD1222 COVID-19 vaccine (dated by TCRdb to the early 2020s). Library preparation employed the immunoSEQ multiplex PCR assay. TCRdb retrieved this table from immuneACCESS and kept in-frame rearrangements only. Not all clones are present; in checked studies, unresolved V genes account for under half, and no reason is known for the remainder. Within this sample are 25,000 or so clones, with roughly 84% of them counted one time only. The ten top clones hold about 35% of the sample. What this sample's time point label stands for: about 28 days (+/-7) after the second vaccine dose. The material was peripheral blood, obtained 28 days after the second AZD1222 dose. These receptors all come from an adult who received the AZD1222 COVID-19 vaccine.

The chain links TRBV2 to TRBJ2-7, with D perhaps TRBD1 (6 bases). V was cut by 7 bases and J by 2 bases, with 12 bases left in between. Germline CDR1 reads SNHLY; CDR2 reads FYNNEI. The CDR3 length is 13 residues. The CDR3 region is CASNRAITYEQYF. The CDR3 nucleotides are TGTGCCAGCAACAGGGCTATAACCTACGAGCAGTACTTC.

This clone was recorded only once. The chain employs TRBV6-2 or TRBV6-3 and TRBJ2-3, with D perhaps assigned TRBD1 or TRBD2 (5 bases each). Trimming removed 0 bases from V and 4 bases from J, with 8 bases in between. CDR1 is MNHEY and CDR2 is SVGEGT in the germline V gene. This CDR3 is 14 amino acids long. This CDR3 is CASSYSTGPDTQYF. Written as DNA, the CDR3 is TGTGCCAGCAGTTACTCTACGGGGCCAGATACGCAGTATTTT.

This CDR3 is CASSAGTFLPYEQYF. For the CDR3, the DNA is TGTGCCAGCAGCGCCGGGACATTCCTACCCTACGAGCAGTACTTC. This chain uses TRBV9 with TRBJ2-7; D is possibly TRBD1 (6 bases). The ends were cut back, 3 bases at V and 2 bases at J, with 15 bases in the middle. Germline values: CDR1 SGDLS, CDR2 YYNGEE. CDR3 length: 15 amino acids.

The gene calls are TRBV5-1 and TRBJ2-5; 10 nucleotides match TRBD1. V trimming: 3 bases; J trimming: 4 bases; junction bases outside the gene matches: 3. This CDR3 is built from 14 residues. From germline, CDR1 is SGHRS and CDR2 YFSETQ. The DNA for the CDR3 is TGCGCCAGCAGCTCCGGGACAGGGGCAGAGACCCAGTACTTC. Its translation: CASSSGTGAETQYF.

V is TRBV4-2 and J is TRBJ2-1; 12 nucleotides agree with TRBD2. The ends lost 0 bases at V and 7 bases at J; junction bases unmatched: 1. Germline CDR1 LGHNA, CDR2 YNFKEQ. This CDR3 has 15 residues. This chain's CDR3 is CASSQDGLAGNEQFF. CDR3 DNA sequence: TGTGCCAGCAGCCAAGACGGACTAGCGGGGAATGAGCAGTTCTTC.

This clone came up a few times. This chain connects TRBV5-4 to TRBJ2-1, with D possibly being TRBD2 (6 bases). Germline CDR1 is SGHNT and CDR2 is YYREEE (reference sequence). V was cut by 3 bases and J by 3 bases, with 16 bases left in between. This CDR3 is built from 16 residues. CDR3 region: CASSSTVGSLYNEQFF. CDR3 sequence (DNA): TGTGCCAGCAGCTCGACAGTCGGGAGCCTCTACAATGAGCAGTTCTTC.

The chain couples TRBV10-3 to TRBJ1-2; 7 nucleotides agree with TRBD1. The germline V gene encodes CDR1 ENHRY and CDR2 SYGVKD. The CDR3 runs 16 residues. The trim removed 7 bases at V and 6 bases at J, leaving 17 bases unmatched. CDR3 DNA sequence: TGTGCCATCAATAGAAACAGGGACAGTGGGAGCAATGGCTACACCTTC. Its translation is CAINRNRDSGSNGYTF.

This clone was seen just once. This chain uses TRBV28 with TRBJ2-7, with 11 bases identical to TRBD1. V shed 8 bases and J 5 bases; nucleotides not matched to a gene: 8. The germline CDR1 and CDR2 sequences are MDHEN and SYDVKM. This CDR3 is 14 amino acids long. For the CDR3, the DNA is TGTGCCAGCCTAGGGACAGGGGGGATCCACGAGCAGTACTTC. Translation gives CASLGTGGIHEQYF.

This clone occurred once. The chain couples TRBV7-2 to TRBJ1-2; 7 bases map to TRBD1. This CDR3 region has 14 residues. Germline V lookup: CDR1 SGHTA, CDR2 FQGNSA. The V segment lost 7 bases and the J segment 4 bases; nucleotides outside the gene matches: 9. CDR3 DNA: TGTGCCAGCAACACGGGGACAGCCCTCTATGGCTACACCTTC. It specifies CASNTGTALYGYTF.

This clone came up a few times. Germline and junction disagree at one end, which may indicate a read error. CDR3: CASSPQQRTGELFF. The CDR3 coding sequence is TGTGCTAGCAGCCCTCAACAGCGGACCGGGGAGCTGTTTTTT. The chain couples TRBV7-7 to TRBJ2-2; D may be TRBD2 (5 bases). CDR1 is SSHAT, CDR2 FNYEAQ, per germline (reference sequence). This CDR3 is built from 14 residues.